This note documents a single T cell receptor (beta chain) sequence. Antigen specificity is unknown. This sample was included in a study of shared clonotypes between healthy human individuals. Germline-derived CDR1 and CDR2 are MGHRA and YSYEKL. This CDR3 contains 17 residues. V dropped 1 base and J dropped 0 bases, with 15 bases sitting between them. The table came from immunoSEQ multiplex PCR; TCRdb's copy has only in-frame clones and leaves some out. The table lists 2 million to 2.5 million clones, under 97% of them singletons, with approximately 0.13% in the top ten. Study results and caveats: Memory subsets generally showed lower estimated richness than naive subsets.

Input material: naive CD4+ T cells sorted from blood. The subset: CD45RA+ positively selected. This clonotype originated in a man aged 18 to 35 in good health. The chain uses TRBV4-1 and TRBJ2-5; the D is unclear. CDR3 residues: CASSQGLGPAYQETQYF. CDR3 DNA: TGCGCCAGCAGCCAAGGGTTGGGTCCAGCGTACCAAGAGACCCAGTACTTC.